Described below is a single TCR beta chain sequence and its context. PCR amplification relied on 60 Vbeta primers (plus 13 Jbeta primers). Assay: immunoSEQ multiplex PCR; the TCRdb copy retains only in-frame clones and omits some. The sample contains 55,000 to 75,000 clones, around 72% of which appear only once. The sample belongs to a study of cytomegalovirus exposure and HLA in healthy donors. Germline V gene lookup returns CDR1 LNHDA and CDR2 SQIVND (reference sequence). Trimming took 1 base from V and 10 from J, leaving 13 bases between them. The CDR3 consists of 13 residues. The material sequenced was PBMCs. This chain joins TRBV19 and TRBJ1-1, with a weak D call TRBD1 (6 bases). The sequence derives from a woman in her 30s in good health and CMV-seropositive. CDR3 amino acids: CASSIGGQIRAFF. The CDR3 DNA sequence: TGTGCCAGTAGTATAGGAGGACAGATCCGAGCTTTCTTT.